These 7 T cell receptor beta chains share one sample of origin, sequenced in a study of control samples from healthy donors and cancer patients. Assay: immunoSEQ multiplex PCR; the TCRdb copy retains only in-frame clones and omits some. The data show about 190,000 clones, 91% seen once. Specimen: blood. The receptor set was obtained from a man aged 25 to 40 in good health.

The chain links TRBV25-1 to TRBJ1-1; 7 bases are a match to TRBD1. Germline CDR1 MGHDK, CDR2 SYGVNS. The CDR3 contains 14 residues. The junction had 8 bases not matched to a gene; V was cut back by 4 bases and J by 6 bases. This chain's CDR3 is CASSALGQVAEAFF. The CDR3 coding sequence is TGTGCCAGCAGTGCCCTCGGACAGGTTGCTGAAGCTTTCTTT.

This clone was counted once. The rearrangement joins TRBV20-1 to TRBJ1-4; D remains ambiguous. Germline V CDR1 and CDR2: DFQATT, SNEGSKA (reference sequence). This CDR3 has 12 residues. The V and J ends lost 3 bases and 6 bases respectively, with 8 bases between them. CDR3 DNA: TGCAGTGCTAGTTCCGGGTATGAAAAACTGTTTTTT. Encoded protein: CSASSGYEKLFF.

This clone has only one observation. The chain has TRBV6-5 and TRBJ2-1; 9 bases match TRBD1. CDR1 and CDR2 (germline): MNHEY, SVGAGI. The CDR3 is 15 residues long. The J segment lost 6 bases and the V segment lost 6 bases, leaving 9 bases of the junction unmatched. CDR3 residues: CASSLSRDRVNEQFF. The CDR3 coding sequence is TGTGCCAGCAGCCTGTCCCGGGACAGGGTCAATGAGCAGTTCTTC.

In this sample, this clone turned up a few times. V usage is TRBV10-2 and J usage is TRBJ2-7; TRBD1 aligns across 7 bases. The CDR3 length is 13 residues. V shed 8 bases and J 0 bases; nucleotides not matched to a gene: 4. The germline V gene encodes CDR1 WSHSY and CDR2 SAAADI. The CDR3 spells CASVRDSSYEQYF. Here the CDR3 DNA reads TGCGCCAGCGTCCGGGACAGCTCCTACGAGCAGTACTTC.

This chain joins TRBV14 and TRBJ2-7; 7 bases match TRBD2. The CDR3 contains 16 residues. Germline CDR1 and CDR2: SGHDN and FVKESK. V lost 4 bases to trimming and J lost 5 bases; unmatched junction nucleotides: 14. The CDR3 region has the DNA TGTGCCAGCAGCCCCATTTTTGGAAGGCGGGGGAACGAGCAGTACTTC. It specifies CASSPIFGRRGNEQYF. The whole variable domain, remainder taken from reference TRBV14 and TRBJ2-7, is EAGVTQFPSHSVIEKGQTVTLRCDPISGHDNLYWYRRVMGKEIKFLLHFVKESKQDESGMPNNRFLAERTGGTYSTLKVQPAELEDSGVYFCASSPIFGRRGNEQYFGPGTRLTVT.

This chain links TRBV10-2 with TRBJ1-6, with TRBD1 identical over 9 bases. Germline V gene data show CDR1 as WSHSY and CDR2 as SAAADI. The CDR3 has 15 residues. V lost 3 bases to trimming and J lost 7 bases; unmatched junction nucleotides: 4. The CDR3 DNA is TGCGCCAGCAGTGAATTCGGGACAGGGAATTCACCCCTCCACTTT. Protein product: CASSEFGTGNSPLHF.

The chain recombines TRBV9 with TRBJ1-4; D is uncertain. There are 12 residues in the CDR3. CDR1 and CDR2 (germline): SGDLS, YYNGEE. V was trimmed by 2 bases and J by 7 bases, leaving 6 bases between them. The CDR3 DNA reads TGTGCCAGCAGCGTCAACGGTGAAAAACTGTTTTTT. Residues: CASSVNGEKLFF.